These T cell receptor beta chains were read from a single sample in a study of radiotherapy plus CTLA-4 blockade in lung cancer. Clones were sequenced by immunoSEQ multiplex PCR, and TCRdb holds only the in-frame ones, with some missing. The table lists about 98,000 clones, around four fifths of them singletons. This material consisted of peripheral blood, taken from a patient treated with radiotherapy plus ipilimumab. The receptors stem from a human donor with non-small cell lung cancer who had a partial response to radiotherapy plus ipilimumab. CDR3s include the opening cysteine and the closing phenylalanine or tryptophan. A D gene is named only where the DNA matches it firmly. Clone size is stated in some rows and not others, as once, few, many or a class when expanded.

size: .; V: TRBV4-2; D: TRBD1; J: TRBJ1-1; CDR3: CASSRDRAFGEAFF; DNA: TGTGCCAGCAGCCGGGACAGGGCCTTCGGTGAAGCTTTCTTT
size: .; V: TRBV6-1; D: .; J: TRBJ2-7; CDR3: CASSEALRVSYGQYF; DNA: TGTGCCAGCAGTGAAGCTCTCAGGGTCTCCTACGGGCAGTACTTC
size: .; V: TRBV28; D: .; J: TRBJ1-4; CDR3: CASRRDGRGNEKLFF; DNA: TGTGCCAGCAGGAGAGACGGGCGGGGTAATGAAAAACTGTTTTTT
size: .; V: TRBV7-2; D: TRBD2; J: TRBJ2-4; CDR3: CASSHGLASGNVAKNIQYF; DNA: TGTGCCAGCAGCCACGGACTGGCTAGCGGGAATGTAGCCAAAAACATTCAGTACTTC
size: .; V: TRBV6-1; D: TRBD2; J: TRBJ2-5; CDR3: CASSESERESLEYF; DNA: TGTGCCAGCAGTGAGTCGGAGCGGGAGTCGTTGGAGTACTTC
size: .; V: TRBV28; D: TRBD1; J: TRBJ1-1; CDR3: CASSRLGQGNTEAFF; DNA: TGTGCCAGCAGCCGCCTCGGACAGGGGAACACTGAAGCTTTCTTT
size: .; V: TRBV28; D: .; J: TRBJ1-2; CDR3: CASSTSGGGNYGYTF; DNA: TGTGCCAGCAGTACTTCCGGGGGGGGCAACTATGGCTACACCTTC
size: .; V: TRBV27; D: .; J: TRBJ2-7; CDR3: CASSLSPLGGSYEQYF; DNA: TGTGCCAGCAGTTTATCCCCCCTGGGGGGATCCTACGAGCAGTACTTC
size: .; V: TRBV4-2; D: TRBD2; J: TRBJ2-7; CDR3: CASSLSRGSSYEQYF; DNA: TGTGCCAGCAGCCTCTCGCGGGGGAGCTCCTACGAGCAGTACTTC
size: .; V: TRBV19; D: TRBD1; J: TRBJ1-2; CDR3: CASNPGDRLTNYGYTF; DNA: TGTGCCAGTAACCCCGGGGACAGACTTACTAACTATGGCTACACCTTC
size: .; V: TRBV6-5; D: TRBD1; J: TRBJ2-7; CDR3: CASSYSGRGQSYEQYF; DNA: TGTGCCAGCAGTTACTCGGGTAGGGGACAGTCCTACGAGCAGTACTTC
size: .; V: TRBV11-2; D: .; J: TRBJ2-3; CDR3: CASSPARLLSTDTQYF; DNA: TGTGCCAGCAGCCCAGCCCGACTTCTTTCCACAGATACGCAGTATTTT
size: once; V: TRBV28; D: .; J: TRBJ1-2; CDR3: CASSPTGLSANYGYTF; DNA: TGTGCCAGCAGTCCCACGGGACTATCAGCTAACTATGGCTACACCTTC
size: once; V: TRBV2; D: TRBD2; J: TRBJ2-5; CDR3: CATSPLTSTSETQYF; DNA: TGTGCCACCTCTCCCTTGACTAGCACGAGCGAGACCCAGTACTTC
size: .; V: TRBV7-3; D: .; J: TRBJ2-3; CDR3: CASSLTGGTETDTQYF; DNA: TGTGCCAGCAGCTTAACTGGGGGGACAGAGACAGATACGCAGTATTTT
size: .; V: TRBV30; D: .; J: TRBJ2-5; CDR3: CAWSTGSGQETQYF; DNA: TGTGCCTGGAGTACAGGAAGTGGCCAAGAGACCCAGTACTTC
size: .; V: TRBV5-1; D: .; J: TRBJ2-6; CDR3: CASSPTGPPGANVLTF; DNA: TGCGCCAGCAGCCCGACAGGTCCTCCGGGGGCCAACGTCCTGACTTTC
size: .; V: TRBV4-3; D: .; J: TRBJ1-2; CDR3: CASSPTGLLSYGYTF; DNA: TGCGCCAGCAGCCCGACGGGACTTTTGTCCTATGGCTACACCTTC
size: few; V: TRBV9; D: TRBD2; J: TRBJ2-1; CDR3: CASTTSVSSYNEQFF; DNA: TGTGCCAGCACCACTAGCGTCAGCTCCTACAATGAGCAGTTCTTC
size: .; V: TRBV6-5; D: .; J: TRBJ1-4; CDR3: CASSWLGDEKLFF; DNA: TGTGCCAGCTCTTGGCTAGGGGATGAAAAACTGTTTTTT
size: .; V: TRBV27; D: TRBD1; J: TRBJ1-1; CDR3: CASQTGNTEAFF; DNA: TGTGCCAGCCAGACAGGGAATACTGAAGCTTTCTTT
size: .; V: TRBV5-4; D: TRBD2; J: TRBJ2-1; CDR3: CASSSSGTSIYNEQFF; DNA: TGTGCCAGCAGCTCATCCGGGACTAGCATCTACAATGAGCAGTTCTTC
size: .; V: TRBV6-5; D: .; J: TRBJ2-7; CDR3: CASSGERGHEQYF; DNA: TGTGCCAGCAGTGGGGAAAGGGGCCACGAGCAGTACTTC
size: .; V: TRBV5-1; D: .; J: TRBJ2-5; CDR3: CASSLGGLKETQYF; DNA: TGCGCCAGCAGCTTGGGCGGATTGAAGGAGACCCAGTACTTC
size: .; V: TRBV28; D: .; J: TRBJ2-1; CDR3: CASSLGTGAYNEQFF; DNA: TGTGCCAGCAGTCTCGGGACTGGAGCCTACAATGAGCAGTTCTTC
size: .; V: TRBV15; D: TRBD2; J: TRBJ2-3; CDR3: CATSEELAGGKDTQYF; DNA: TGTGCCACCAGCGAGGAACTAGCGGGAGGAAAAGATACGCAGTATTTT
size: .; V: TRBV7-2; D: TRBD1; J: TRBJ2-7; CDR3: CASSLEQGARYEQYF; DNA: TGTGCCAGCAGCTTAGAACAGGGGGCAAGGTACGAGCAGTACTTC
size: .; V: TRBV18; D: .; J: TRBJ1-4; CDR3: CASSPRVAGAGEKLFF; DNA: TGTGCCAGCTCACCACGAGTTGCGGGGGCTGGTGAAAAACTGTTTTTT
size: .; V: TRBV28; D: .; J: TRBJ2-5; CDR3: CASRPGQGQETQYF; DNA: TGTGCCAGCAGACCGGGACAAGGACAAGAGACCCAGTACTTC